These T cell receptor beta chains were read from a single sample in a study of T cells after yellow fever vaccination. TCRdb reanalysed the 5' RACE reads using MiXCR and keeps one entry per CDR3 protein. The sample consists of fewer than 400,000 distinct CDR3 sequences, 6.2% of them appearing once. This sample comprised PBMCs, obtained 5 days after the yellow fever booster vaccination. Every receptor here comes from a man aged 25-40 years who received the YFV17D yellow fever vaccine. Both conserved end residues are part of each CDR3. D genes are given only for firm matches. Some rows mark clone size as missing; the rest say once, few, many or name a class of expanded clone.

TRBJ1-1	TRBV20-1	-	TRBD1	TGCAGTGCTACCTCGACAGGGATGAACACTGAAGCTTTCTTT	CSATSTGMNTEAFF
TRBJ1-1	TRBV29-1	many	TRBD1	TGCAGCGCTGGGGGACAGATGAACACTGAAGCTTTCTTT	CSAGGQMNTEAFF
TRBJ2-7	TRBV4-2	-	TRBD2	TGTGCCAGCAGCCAAGATCCTAGCGGGAGCGGTGAGCAGTACTTC	CASSQDPSGSGEQYF
TRBJ2-1	TRBV20-1	-	-	TGCAGTGCTAGCCTCAGCGGCCTCAGCAATGAGCAGTTCTTC	CSASLSGLSNEQFF
TRBJ2-7	TRBV28	many	TRBD2	TGTGCCAGCTTACCCGGAGCGGGGGGGGTAGGCTTCGAGCAGTACTTC	CASLPGAGGVGFEQYF
TRBJ2-1	TRBV7-2	many	-	TGTGCCAGCAGCGCCGGGGGCTTCGCGCTAGGTGAGCAGTTCTTC	CASSAGGFALGEQFF
TRBJ2-7	TRBV3-1	many	TRBD2	TGTGCCAGCAGCCCTGGGACTAGCGGGACCTACGAGCAGTACTTC	CASSPGTSGTYEQYF
TRBJ2-1	TRBV12-5	-	-	TGTGCTAGTGGGCCGGGAGCTCGGGAGCAGTTCTTC	CASGPGAREQFF
TRBJ2-7	TRBV7-2	few	-	TGTGCCAGCAGCTTAGTGGGGCAGGGCTTCGAGCAGTACTTC	CASSLVGQGFEQYF
TRBJ2-3	TRBV7-2	few	-	TGTGCCACCACGGCTGCAGATACGCAGTATTTT	CATTAADTQYF
TRBJ2-3	TRBV7-2	many	-	TGTGCCAGCAGCTTAGCCGACCAGGGGCGAGGTACGCAGTATTTT	CASSLADQGRGTQYF
TRBJ2-5	TRBV2	many	-	TGTGCCAGCACTTTATCCGAGACCCAGTACTTC	CASTLSETQYF
TRBJ2-5	TRBV6-2/TRBV6-3	many	TRBD1	TGTGCCAGCAGTTACTCGTTCGAGGGGGCAGAGACCCAGTACTTC	CASSYSFEGAETQYF
TRBJ2-5	TRBV5-8	many	-	TGTGCCAGCAGCGAGCAGCAAGTCCAAGAGACCCAGTACTTC	CASSEQQVQETQYF
TRBJ2-2	TRBV20-1	few	TRBD1	TGCAGTGCTACCCCCCGGGACAGGGGCCGCGGGGAGCTGTTTTTT	CSATPRDRGRGELFF
TRBJ2-7	TRBV20-1	many	TRBD1	TGCAGTGCTTCCGACAGGGTAGGCTACGAGCAGTACTTC	CSASDRVGYEQYF
TRBJ2-5	TRBV18	few	-	TGTGCCAGCTCACCAATGACGACGGCTCAAGAGACCCAGTACTTC	CASSPMTTAQETQYF
TRBJ1-1	TRBV4-3	-	-	TGCGCCAGCAGCCAAGAAAGGAGGACTGAAGCTTTCTTT	CASSQERRTEAFF
TRBJ2-2	TRBV12-3/TRBV12-4	many	TRBD1	TGTGCCAGCAGTTCGGGACAGGGGGCGCGAACCGGGGAGCTGTTTTTT	CASSSGQGARTGELFF
TRBJ1-4	TRBV3-1	many	-	TGTGCCAGCAGCCAAGACCCAGTATCGGGGGAATTCCGCGTTAATGAAAAACTGTTTTTT	CASSQDPVSGEFRVNEKLFF
TRBJ2-3	TRBV9	many	TRBD2	TGTGCCAGCAGCCATTCAAAGGCTAGCGGATTCACAGATACGCAGTATTTT	CASSHSKASGFTDTQYF
TRBJ1-2	TRBV7-2	few	-	TGTGCCAGCAGCGGCGGGCTGGATGGCTACACCTTC	CASSGGLDGYTF
TRBJ2-2	TRBV30	few	TRBD2	TGTGCCTGGAGTGCGACTAGCGGGAGTTCCGGGGAGCTGTTTTTT	CAWSATSGSSGELFF
TRBJ2-1	TRBV19	few	-	TGTGCCAGTAGTATAGGTAACTCTGGGATGCAGTTCTTC	CASSIGNSGMQFF
TRBJ2-1	TRBV7-2	-	-	TGTGCCAGCAGCTTGGGGCAACTCTCCTACAATGAGCAGTTCTTC	CASSLGQLSYNEQFF